These 2 T cell receptor beta chains were all obtained from the same sample, sequenced in a study of cytomegalovirus exposure and HLA in healthy donors (dated by TCRdb to 2017 to 2019). The library was obtained by the immunoSEQ multiplex PCR assay. For the multiplex PCR, a mixture combining 60 forward primers for TCR Vbeta segments and 13 reverse primers for TCR Jbeta segments was used. This immuneACCESS table, as held by TCRdb, lists in-frame sequences with V and J called but not all clones. Of the missing ones, under half trace to an unresolved V gene in checked studies; the others have no known cause. Within this sample are about 260,000 clones, with almost 85% of them counted one time only. The ten largest clones represent 1.5% to 2.5% of the sample. The source material was PBMCs. The source of these receptors is a woman in her thirties or forties in good health and CMV-seropositive.

This rearrangement joins TRBV10-1 to TRBJ2-7; TRBD1 matches 8 bases. The CDR3 has 12 amino acids. The J segment lost 4 bases and the V segment lost 10 bases, leaving 6 bases of the junction unmatched. Germline loops: CDR1 WNHNN, CDR2 SYGVQD (reference sequence). Here the CDR3 reads CAIGQGLYEQYF. CDR3 nucleotides: TGCGCCATTGGACAGGGTCTATACGAGCAGTACTTC.

This chain joins TRBV15 and TRBJ2-2; 8 nucleotides align to TRBD1. From germline, CDR1 is LNHNV and CDR2 YYDKDF (reference sequence). J was trimmed by 5 bases and V by 1 base; bases with no gene match: 6. The CDR3 is 16 amino acids. In nucleotides, the CDR3 is TGTGCCACCAGCAGAGGTGACAGGGGAACGACCGGGGAGCTGTTTTTT. Translating gives CATSRGDRGTTGELFF. Variable domain in full (rest from reference TRBV15 and TRBJ2-2): DAMVIQNPRYQVTQFGKPVTLSCSQTLNHNVMYWYQQKSSQAPKLLFHYYDKDFNNEADTPDNFQSRRPNTSFCFLDIRSPGLGDTAMYLCATSRGDRGTTGELFFGEGSRLTVL.